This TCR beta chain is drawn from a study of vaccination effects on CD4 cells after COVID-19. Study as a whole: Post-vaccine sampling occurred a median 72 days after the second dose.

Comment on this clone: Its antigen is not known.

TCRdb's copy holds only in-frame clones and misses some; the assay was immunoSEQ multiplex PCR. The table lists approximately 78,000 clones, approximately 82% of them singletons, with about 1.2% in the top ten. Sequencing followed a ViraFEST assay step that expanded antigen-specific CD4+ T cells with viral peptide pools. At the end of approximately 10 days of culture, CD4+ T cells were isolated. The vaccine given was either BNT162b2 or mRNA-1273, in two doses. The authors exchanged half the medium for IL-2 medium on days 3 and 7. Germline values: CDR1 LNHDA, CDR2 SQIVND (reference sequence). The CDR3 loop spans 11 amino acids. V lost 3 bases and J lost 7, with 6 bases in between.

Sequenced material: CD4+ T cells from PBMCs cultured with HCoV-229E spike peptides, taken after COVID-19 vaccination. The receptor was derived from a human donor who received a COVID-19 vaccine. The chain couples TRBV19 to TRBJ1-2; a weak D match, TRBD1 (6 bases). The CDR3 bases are TGTGCCAGTAGTATGGGGGCTGGCTACACCTTC. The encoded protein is CASSMGAGYTF.